The source of this TCR beta chain is a study of cytomegalovirus exposure and HLA in healthy donors. Measured with immunoSEQ multiplex PCR; TCRdb has only the in-frame clones, and not every one. The sample consists of over 110,000 clones, approximately 86% of them appearing once. The CDR3 runs to 13 residues. Germline V gene lookup returns CDR1 SNHLY and CDR2 FYNNEI. V was trimmed by 6 bases and J by 0 bases, leaving 8 bases between them. The TCR was taken from a young man in good health and CMV-seropositive. V usage is TRBV2 and J usage is TRBJ1-2; D remains unclear. The specimen was PBMCs. The CDR3 here is CASSTAPNYGYTF. In nucleotides, the CDR3 is TGTGCCAGCAGCACAGCACCTAACTATGGCTACACCTTC.